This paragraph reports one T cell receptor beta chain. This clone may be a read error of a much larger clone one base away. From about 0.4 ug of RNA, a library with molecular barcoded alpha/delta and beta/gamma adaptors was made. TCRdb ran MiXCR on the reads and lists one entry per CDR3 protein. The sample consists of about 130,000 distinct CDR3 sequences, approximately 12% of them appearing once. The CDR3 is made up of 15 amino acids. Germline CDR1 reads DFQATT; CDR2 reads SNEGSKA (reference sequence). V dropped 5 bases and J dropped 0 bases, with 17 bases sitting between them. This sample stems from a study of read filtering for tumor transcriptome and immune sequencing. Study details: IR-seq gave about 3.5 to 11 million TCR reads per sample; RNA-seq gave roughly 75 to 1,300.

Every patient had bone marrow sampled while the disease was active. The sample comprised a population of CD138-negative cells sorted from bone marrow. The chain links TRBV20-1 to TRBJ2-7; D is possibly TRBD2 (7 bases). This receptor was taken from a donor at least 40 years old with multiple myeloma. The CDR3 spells CSAGRGGADSYEQYF. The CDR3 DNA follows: TGCAGTGCTGGTCGTGGGGGGGCCGACTCCTACGAGCAGTACTTC.